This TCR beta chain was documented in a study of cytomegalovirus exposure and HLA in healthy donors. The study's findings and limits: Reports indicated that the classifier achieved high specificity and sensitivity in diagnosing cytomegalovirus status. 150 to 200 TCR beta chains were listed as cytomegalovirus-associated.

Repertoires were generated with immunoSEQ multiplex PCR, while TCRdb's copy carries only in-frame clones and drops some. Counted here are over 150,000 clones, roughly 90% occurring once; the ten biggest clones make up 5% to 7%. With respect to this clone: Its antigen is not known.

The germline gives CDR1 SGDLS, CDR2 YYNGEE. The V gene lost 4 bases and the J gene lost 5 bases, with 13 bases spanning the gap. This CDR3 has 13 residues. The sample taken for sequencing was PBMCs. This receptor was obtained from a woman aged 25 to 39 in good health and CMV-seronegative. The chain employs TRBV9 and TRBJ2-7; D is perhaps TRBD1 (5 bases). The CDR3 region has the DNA TGTGCCAGCAGCTTCCAGGGTCAGCACGAGCAGTACTTC. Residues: CASSFQGQHEQYF.